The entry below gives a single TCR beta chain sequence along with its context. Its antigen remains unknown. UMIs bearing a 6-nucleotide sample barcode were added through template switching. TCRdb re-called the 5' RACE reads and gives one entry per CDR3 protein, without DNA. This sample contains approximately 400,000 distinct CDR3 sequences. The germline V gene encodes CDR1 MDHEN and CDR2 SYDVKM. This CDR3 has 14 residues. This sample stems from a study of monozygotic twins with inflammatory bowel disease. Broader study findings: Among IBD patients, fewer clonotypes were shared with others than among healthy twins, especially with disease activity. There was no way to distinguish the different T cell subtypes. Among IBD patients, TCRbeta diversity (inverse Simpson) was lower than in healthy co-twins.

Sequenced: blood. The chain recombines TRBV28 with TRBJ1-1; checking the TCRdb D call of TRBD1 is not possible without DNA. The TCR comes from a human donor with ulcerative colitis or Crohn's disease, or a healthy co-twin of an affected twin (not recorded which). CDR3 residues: CASSRNRDYTEAFF. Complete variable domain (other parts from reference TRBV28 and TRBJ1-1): DVKVTQSSRYLVKRTGEKVFLECVQDMDHENMFWYRQDPGLGLRLIYFSYDVKMKEKGDIPEGYSVSREKKERFSLILESASTNQTSMYLCASSRNRDYTEAFFGQGTRLTVV.